These T cell receptor beta chains were read from a single sample in a study of Graves' ophthalmopathy and Graves' hyperthyroidism. MiXCR was run by TCRdb on the multiplex PCR reads, yielding one entry per CDR3 protein. Here the sample spans some 380,000 distinct CDR3 sequences, 15% being singletons. The source material was peripheral blood. The receptors originated from a young woman with stable Graves' hyperthyroidism. CDR3s include the opening cysteine and the closing phenylalanine or tryptophan. A D gene is named only where the DNA matches it firmly. Expanded clones are given a class, and other clones once, few, many or no size at all.

v_call	clone_size	j_call	d_call	cdr3_aa	cdr3_nt
TRBV29-1	few	TRBJ2-2	-	CSVEDQWTAGELFF	TGCAGCGTTGAAGATCAGTGGACAGCCGGGGAGCTGTTTTTT
TRBV28	few	TRBJ1-5	-	CASSLGGIISNQSQHF	TGTGCCAGCAGTTTGGGAGGAATAATAAGCAATCAGTCCCAGCATTTT
TRBV27	many	TRBJ2-7	TRBD1	CASSSRPGTDSYEQYF	TGTGCCAGCAGTTCTAGGCCCGGGACAGACTCCTACGAGCAGTACTTC
TRBV5-1	many	TRBJ2-7	-	CASSSPWDGHLGEQYF	TGCGCCAGCAGCTCGCCGTGGGACGGACACCTGGGAGAGCAGTACTTC
TRBV6-2/TRBV6-3	many	TRBJ2-2	TRBD1	CASSRGTNTGELFF	TGTGCCAGCTCCAGGGGGACGAACACCGGGGAGCTGTTTTTT
TRBV5-1	many	TRBJ1-1	TRBD1	CASSPGQGARNTEAFF	TGCGCCAGCAGCCCCGGACAGGGGGCCAGAAACACTGAAGCTTTCTTT
TRBV5-8	-	TRBJ1-2	-	CASSLGRTLEGHTF	TGTGCCAGCAGCCTCGGCAGGACGTTGGAAGGCCACACCTTC
TRBV6-5	many	TRBJ2-7	-	CASRGLFDRSTYEQYF	TGTGCCAGCAGGGGCTTATTCGACAGGAGTACCTACGAGCAGTACTTC
TRBV29-1	many	TRBJ2-7	TRBD1	CSVGDRAKDEQYF	TGCAGCGTGGGGGACAGGGCGAAGGACGAGCAGTACTTC
TRBV7-6	many	TRBJ1-1	-	CASSLVAGQGNTEAFF	TGTGCCAGCAGCTTAGTTGCGGGCCAGGGGAACACTGAAGCTTTCTTT
TRBV6-1	-	TRBJ1-5	-	CASSDRDVNQPQHF	TGTGCCAGCAGTGACCGGGACGTCAATCAGCCCCAGCATTTT
TRBV6-1	many	TRBJ1-2	-	CATWALYGYTF	TGTGCCACATGGGCTCTCTATGGCTACACCTTC
TRBV18	few	TRBJ1-2	-	CASSPIEGAYGYTF	TGTGCCAGCTCACCAATAGAGGGTGCCTATGGCTACACCTTC
TRBV27	many	TRBJ1-5	TRBD1	CASSSGTGDGNQPQHF	TGTGCCAGCAGTTCCGGGACAGGGGACGGCAATCAGCCCCAGCATTTT
TRBV12-3/TRBV12-4	-	TRBJ1-1	-	CASSLRETDAFF	TGTGCCAGCAGTCTCAGGGAGACTGATGCTTTCTTT
TRBV5-1	few	TRBJ2-5	-	CASSFRDSGTQYF	TGCGCCAGCAGCTTCCGGGACTCGGGGACCCAGTACTTC
TRBV29-1	many	TRBJ1-3	TRBD1	CSVGGQGTGNTIYF	TGCAGCGTTGGGGGACAGGGAACTGGAAACACCATATATTTT
TRBV7-2	many	TRBJ2-5	TRBD1	CASSSQGGETQYF	TGTGCCAGCAGCTCACAGGGGGGAGAGACCCAGTACTTC
TRBV7-2	-	TRBJ2-5	-	CASVGPGQETQYF	TGTGCCAGTGTCGGACCCGGCCAAGAGACCCAGTACTTC
TRBV12-3/TRBV12-4	many	TRBJ1-1	-	CASTNFGWTEAFF	TGTGCCAGCACCAATTTCGGATGGACTGAAGCTTTCTTT
TRBV6-1	many	TRBJ2-7	-	CASISGTSRRFSYEQYF	TGTGCCAGCATCTCAGGGACGAGCAGGCGGTTTTCCTACGAGCAGTACTTC
TRBV6-2/TRBV6-3	many	TRBJ2-3	-	CASSYSRETDTQYF	TGTGCCAGCAGTTACTCGAGAGAAACAGATACGCAGTATTTT
TRBV5-1	few	TRBJ1-1	-	CASRVGVSEAFF	TGCGCCAGCAGGGTCGGGGTGTCTGAAGCTTTCTTT
TRBV6-5	many	TRBJ1-2	-	CASSYLSGTDGYTF	TGTGCCAGCAGTTACCTTTCGGGGACGGATGGCTACACCTTC
TRBV3-1	-	TRBJ2-2	-	CASSQFLPRAGELFF	TGTGCCAGCAGCCAATTTTTACCGAGGGCCGGGGAGCTGTTTTTT
TRBV12-3/TRBV12-4	few	TRBJ1-5	TRBD1	CASSQTDRAKQPQHF	TGTGCCAGCAGTCAAACCGACAGGGCCAAACAGCCCCAGCATTTT